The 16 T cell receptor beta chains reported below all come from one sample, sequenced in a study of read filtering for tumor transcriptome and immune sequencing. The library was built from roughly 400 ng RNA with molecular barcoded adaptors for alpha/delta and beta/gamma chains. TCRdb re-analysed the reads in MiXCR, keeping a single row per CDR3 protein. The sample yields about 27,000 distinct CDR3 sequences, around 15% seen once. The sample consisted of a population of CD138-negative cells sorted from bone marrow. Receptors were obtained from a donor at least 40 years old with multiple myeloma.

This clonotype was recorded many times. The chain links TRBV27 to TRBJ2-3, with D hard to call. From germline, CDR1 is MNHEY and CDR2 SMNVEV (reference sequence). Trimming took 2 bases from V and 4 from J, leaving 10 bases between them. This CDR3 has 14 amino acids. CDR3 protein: CASSLNRNPDTQYF. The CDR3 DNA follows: TGTGCCAGCAGTTTAAACAGAAATCCAGATACGCAGTATTTT.

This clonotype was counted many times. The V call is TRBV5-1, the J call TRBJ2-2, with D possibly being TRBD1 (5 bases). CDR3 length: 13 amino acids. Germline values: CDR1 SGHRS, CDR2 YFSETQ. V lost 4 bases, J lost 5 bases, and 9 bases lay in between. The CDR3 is CASSIPGTGELFF. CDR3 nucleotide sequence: TGCGCCAGCAGCATACCAGGGACCGGGGAGCTGTTTTTT.

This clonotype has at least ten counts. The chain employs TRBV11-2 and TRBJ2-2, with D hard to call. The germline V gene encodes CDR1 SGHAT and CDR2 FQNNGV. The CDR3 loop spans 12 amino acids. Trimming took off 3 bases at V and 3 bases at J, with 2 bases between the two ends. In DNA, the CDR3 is TGTGCCAGCAGCTTTCACACCGGGGAGCTGTTTTTT. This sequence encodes CASSFHTGELFF.

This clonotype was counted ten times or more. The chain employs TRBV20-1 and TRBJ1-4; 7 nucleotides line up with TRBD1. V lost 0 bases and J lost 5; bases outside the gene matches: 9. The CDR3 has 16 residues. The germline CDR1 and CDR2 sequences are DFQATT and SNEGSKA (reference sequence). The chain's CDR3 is CSARDPRGPRNEKLFF. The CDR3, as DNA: TGCAGTGCTAGAGATCCAAGGGGGCCTAGAAATGAAAAACTGTTTTTT.

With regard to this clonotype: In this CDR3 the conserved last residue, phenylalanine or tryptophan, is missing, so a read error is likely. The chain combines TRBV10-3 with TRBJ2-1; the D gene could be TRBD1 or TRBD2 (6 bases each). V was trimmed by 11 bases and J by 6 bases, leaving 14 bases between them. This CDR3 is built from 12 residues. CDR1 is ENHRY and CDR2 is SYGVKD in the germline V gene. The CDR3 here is CAVRDNSNEQFS. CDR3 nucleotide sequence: TGTGCCGTGCGGGACAACTCCAATGAGCAGTTCTCC.

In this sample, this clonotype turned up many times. CDR3 bases: TGTGCCAGCAGCGTCAGACAGGGCCCCAATCAGCCCCAGCATTTT. Translation: CASSVRQGPNQPQHF. V gene TRBV4-2 combines with J gene TRBJ1-5; 7 bases agree with TRBD1. The CDR3 extends over 15 amino acids. CDR1 is LGHNA, CDR2 YNFKEQ, per germline. J lost 3 bases, V lost 5 bases, and 7 bases had no gene match.

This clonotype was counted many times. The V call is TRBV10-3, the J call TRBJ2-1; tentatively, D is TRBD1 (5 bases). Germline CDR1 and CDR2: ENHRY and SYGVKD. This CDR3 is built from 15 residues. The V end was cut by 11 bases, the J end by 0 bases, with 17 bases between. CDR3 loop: CASQRVDNSYNEQFF. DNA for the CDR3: TGTGCCTCGCAAAGGGTGGACAACTCCTACAATGAGCAGTTCTTC.

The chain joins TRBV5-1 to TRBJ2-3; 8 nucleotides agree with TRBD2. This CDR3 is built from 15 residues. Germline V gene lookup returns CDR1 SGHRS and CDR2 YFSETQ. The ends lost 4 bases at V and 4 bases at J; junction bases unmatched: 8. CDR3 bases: TGCGCCAGCAGCGTCGCGGGGGGCAAGGCAGATACGCAGTATTTT. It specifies CASSVAGGKADTQYF.

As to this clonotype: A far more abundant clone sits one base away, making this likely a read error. CDR3 sequence reads: CARSLYLAGVYEQFF. The CDR3 DNA reads as TGTGCCCGCAGCTTATACCTAGCGGGAGTCTATGAGCAGTTCTTC. V is TRBV7-6 and J is TRBJ2-1; TRBD2 matches at 10 bases. Germline V lookup: CDR1 SGHVS, CDR2 FNYEAQ. CDR3 length: 15 residues.

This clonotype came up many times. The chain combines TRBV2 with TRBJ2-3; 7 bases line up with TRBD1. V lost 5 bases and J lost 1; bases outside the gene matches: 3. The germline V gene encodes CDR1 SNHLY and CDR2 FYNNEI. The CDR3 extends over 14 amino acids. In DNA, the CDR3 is TGTGCCAGCAGTCCTGGGACAGGCACAGATACGCAGTATTTT. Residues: CASSPGTGTDTQYF.

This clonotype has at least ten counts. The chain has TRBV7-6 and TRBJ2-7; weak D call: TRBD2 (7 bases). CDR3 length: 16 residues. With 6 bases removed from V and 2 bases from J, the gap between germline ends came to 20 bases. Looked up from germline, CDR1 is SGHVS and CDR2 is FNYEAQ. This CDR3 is CASRLGGAYGTYEQYF. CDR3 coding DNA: TGTGCCAGCAGGTTGGGGGGGGCCTATGGCACCTACGAGCAGTACTTC.

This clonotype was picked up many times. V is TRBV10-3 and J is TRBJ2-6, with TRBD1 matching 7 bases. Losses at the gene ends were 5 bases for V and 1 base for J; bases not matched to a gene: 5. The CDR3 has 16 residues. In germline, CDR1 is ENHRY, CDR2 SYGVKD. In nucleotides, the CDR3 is TGTGCCATCAGTTTTGGACAGGCTTCTGGGGCCAACGTCCTGACTTTC. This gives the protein CAISFGQASGANVLTF.

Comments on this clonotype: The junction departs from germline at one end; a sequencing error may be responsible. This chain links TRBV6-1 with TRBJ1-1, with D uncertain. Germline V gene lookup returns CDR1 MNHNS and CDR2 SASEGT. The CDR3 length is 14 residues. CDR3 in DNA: TGTGCCAGCAGTGGATATGGAGAGAACACTGAAGCTTCCTTT. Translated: CASSGYGENTEASF.

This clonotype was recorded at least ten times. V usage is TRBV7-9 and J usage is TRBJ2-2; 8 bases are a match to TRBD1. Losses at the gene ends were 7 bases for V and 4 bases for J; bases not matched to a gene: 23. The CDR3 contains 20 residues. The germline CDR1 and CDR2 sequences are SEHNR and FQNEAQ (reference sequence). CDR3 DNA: TGTGCCAGCACCTCCCCGGTTGGGGCAGGGGGCGCAACCCCCACCGGGGAGCTGTTTTTT. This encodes CASTSPVGAGGATPTGELFF.

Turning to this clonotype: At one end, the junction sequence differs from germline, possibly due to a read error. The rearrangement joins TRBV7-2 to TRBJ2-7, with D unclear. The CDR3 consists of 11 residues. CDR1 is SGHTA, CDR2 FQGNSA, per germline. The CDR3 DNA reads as TGTGCCAGCAGCCGAGGACGAGCTTCATCATTC. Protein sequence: CASSRGRASSF.

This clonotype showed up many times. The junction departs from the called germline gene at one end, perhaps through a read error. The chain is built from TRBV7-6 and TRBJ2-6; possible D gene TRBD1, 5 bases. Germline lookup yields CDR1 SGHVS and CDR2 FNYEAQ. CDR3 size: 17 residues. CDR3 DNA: TGTGCCAGCAGCTTAGCGGGGCGCAATACTGGGGCCAACTTCCTGACTTTC. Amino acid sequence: CASSLAGRNTGANFLTF.